This TCR beta chain came from a study of metastatic and nonmetastatic thyroid tumors. Study as a whole: Repertoires from blood and tumor or nodule tissue of malignant and benign thyroid patients were compared. The study's findings and limits: The study reportedly found significantly higher TCR beta diversity in malignant thyroid tumors than benign nodules, in blood and tumor.

Trimming removed 8 bases at V and 1 base at J, with 14 bases between. CDR1 and CDR2 (germline): SNHLY, FYNNEI. CDR3 length: 15 amino acids. The authors' processing: Clinicopathological groups of papillary thyroid cancer showed CDR3 differences that were used to build a distant-metastasis classifier. MiXCR re-clonotyped the PCR reads for TCRdb. TCRdb's processing, not the study's, gives the V and J calls here. The sample yields roughly 90,000 clones, 15% seen once. Thyroid surgery had not been preceded by any treatment in any patient. This clone was observed many times. Its specificity is unknown. This chain connects TRBV2 to TRBJ2-2; the D is unclear. The source material was blood. This TCR came from a female donor with papillary thyroid cancer or a benign thyroid nodule (not recorded which). Some clones in this sample may be carry-over from other donors' samples. The CDR3 sequence is CASRIGLRNTGELFF. Written as DNA, the CDR3 is TGTGCCAGCCGGATCGGCCTCCGGAACACCGGGGAGCTGTTTTTT.